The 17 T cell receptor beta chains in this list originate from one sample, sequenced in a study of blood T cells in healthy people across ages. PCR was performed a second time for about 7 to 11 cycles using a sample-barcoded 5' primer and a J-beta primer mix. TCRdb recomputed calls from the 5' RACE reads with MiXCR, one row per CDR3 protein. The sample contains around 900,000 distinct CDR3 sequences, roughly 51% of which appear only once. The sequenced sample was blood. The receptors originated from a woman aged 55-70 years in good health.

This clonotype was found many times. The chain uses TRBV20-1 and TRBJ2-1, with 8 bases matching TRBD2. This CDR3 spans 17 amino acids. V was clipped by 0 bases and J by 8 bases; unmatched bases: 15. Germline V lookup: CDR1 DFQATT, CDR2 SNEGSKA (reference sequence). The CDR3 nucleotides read TGCAGTGCTAGAGATCTTAGGCTAGCGGGTATCAGGGATGAGCAGTTCTTC. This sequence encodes CSARDLRLAGIRDEQFF.

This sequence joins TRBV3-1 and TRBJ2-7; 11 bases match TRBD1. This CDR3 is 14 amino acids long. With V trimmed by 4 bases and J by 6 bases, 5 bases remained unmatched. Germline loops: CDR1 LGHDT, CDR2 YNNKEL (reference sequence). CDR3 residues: CASSPRTGGAEQYF. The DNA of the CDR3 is TGTGCCAGCAGCCCTCGGACAGGGGGCGCCGAGCAGTACTTC.

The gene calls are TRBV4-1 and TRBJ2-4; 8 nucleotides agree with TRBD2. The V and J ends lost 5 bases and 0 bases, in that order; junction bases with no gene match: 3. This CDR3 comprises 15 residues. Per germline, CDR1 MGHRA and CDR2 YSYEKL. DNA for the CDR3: TGCGCCAGCAGCGGCGGGGGGCTAGCCAAAAACATTCAGTACTTC. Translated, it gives CASSGGGLAKNIQYF.

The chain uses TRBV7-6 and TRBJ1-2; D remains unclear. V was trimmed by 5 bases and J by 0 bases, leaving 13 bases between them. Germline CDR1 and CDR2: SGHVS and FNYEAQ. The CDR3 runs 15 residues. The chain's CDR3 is CASSPSTKANYGYTF. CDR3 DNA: TGTGCCAGCAGCCCATCCACGAAAGCTAACTATGGCTACACCTTC.

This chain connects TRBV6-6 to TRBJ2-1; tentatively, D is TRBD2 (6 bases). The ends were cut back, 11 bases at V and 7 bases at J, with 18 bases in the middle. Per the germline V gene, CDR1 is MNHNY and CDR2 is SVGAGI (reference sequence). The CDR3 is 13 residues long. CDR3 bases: TGTGCCGGTGGCGCGGGGCGGATAAATGAGCAGTTCTTC. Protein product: CAGGAGRINEQFF.

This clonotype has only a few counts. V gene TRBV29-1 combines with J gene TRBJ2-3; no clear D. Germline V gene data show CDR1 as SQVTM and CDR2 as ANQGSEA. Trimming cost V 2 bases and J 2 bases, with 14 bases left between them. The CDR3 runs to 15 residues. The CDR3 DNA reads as TGCAGCGTTGAATATGGCGCCTTCTCCACAGATACGCAGTATTTT. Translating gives CSVEYGAFSTDTQYF.

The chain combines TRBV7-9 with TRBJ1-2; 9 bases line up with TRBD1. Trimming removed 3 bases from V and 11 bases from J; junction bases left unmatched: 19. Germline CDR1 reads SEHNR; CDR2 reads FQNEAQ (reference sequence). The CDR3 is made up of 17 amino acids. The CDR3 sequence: CASSFGGTGSPSIGYTF. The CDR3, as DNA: TGTGCCAGCAGCTTCGGCGGGACAGGGAGCCCCTCTATCGGGTACACCTTC.

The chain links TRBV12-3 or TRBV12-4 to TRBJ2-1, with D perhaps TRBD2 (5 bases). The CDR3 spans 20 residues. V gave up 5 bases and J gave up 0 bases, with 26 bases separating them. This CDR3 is CASSPERLGLRIGSYNEQFF. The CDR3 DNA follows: TGTGCCAGCAGTCCAGAGCGTCTAGGACTCAGAATTGGCTCCTACAATGAGCAGTTCTTC.

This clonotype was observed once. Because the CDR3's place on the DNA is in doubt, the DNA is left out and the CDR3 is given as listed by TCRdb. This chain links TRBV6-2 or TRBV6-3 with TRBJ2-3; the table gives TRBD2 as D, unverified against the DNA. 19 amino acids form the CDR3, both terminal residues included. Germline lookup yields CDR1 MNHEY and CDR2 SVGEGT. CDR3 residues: CASKPDFRTSGESTDTQYF.

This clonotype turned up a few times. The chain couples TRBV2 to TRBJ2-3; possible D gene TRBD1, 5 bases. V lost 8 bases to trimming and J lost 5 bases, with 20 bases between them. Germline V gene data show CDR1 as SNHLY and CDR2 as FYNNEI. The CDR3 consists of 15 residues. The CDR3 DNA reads TGTGCCAGCCCTAAAACCCAGGGAACGGGAGATACGCAGTATTTT. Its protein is CASPKTQGTGDTQYF. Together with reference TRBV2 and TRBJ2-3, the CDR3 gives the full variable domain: EPEVTQTPSHQVTQMGQEVILRCVPISNHLYFYWYRQILGQKVEFLVSFYNNEISEKSEIFDDQFSVERPDGSNFTLKIRSTKLEDSAMYFCASPKTQGTGDTQYFGPGTRLTVL.

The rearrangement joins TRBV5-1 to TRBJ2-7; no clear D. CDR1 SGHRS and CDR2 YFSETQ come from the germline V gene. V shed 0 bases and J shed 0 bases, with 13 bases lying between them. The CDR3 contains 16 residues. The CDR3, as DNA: TGCGCCAGCAGCTTGGGTGCAGGACCGTTCTCCTACGAGCAGTACTTC. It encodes CASSLGAGPFSYEQYF.

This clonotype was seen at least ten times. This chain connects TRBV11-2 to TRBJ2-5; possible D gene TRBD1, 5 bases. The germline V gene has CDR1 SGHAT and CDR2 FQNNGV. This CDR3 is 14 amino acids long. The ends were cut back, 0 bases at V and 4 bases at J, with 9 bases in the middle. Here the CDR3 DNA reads TGTGCCAGCAGCTTAGACAGGGTCGGAGAGACCCAGTACTTC. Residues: CASSLDRVGETQYF.

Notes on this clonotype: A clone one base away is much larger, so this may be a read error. CDR3 in amino acids: CASSYPSGRALETQYF. The CDR3 DNA follows: TGTGCCAGCAGCTACCCTAGCGGGAGGGCCCTAGAGACCCAGTACTTC. This chain links TRBV5-5 with TRBJ2-5; 12 nucleotides align to TRBD2. V shed 3 bases, J shed 4 bases, and the junction held 7 bases outside the gene matches. Germline V lookup: CDR1 SGHKS, CDR2 YYEKEE (reference sequence). This CDR3 comprises 16 residues.

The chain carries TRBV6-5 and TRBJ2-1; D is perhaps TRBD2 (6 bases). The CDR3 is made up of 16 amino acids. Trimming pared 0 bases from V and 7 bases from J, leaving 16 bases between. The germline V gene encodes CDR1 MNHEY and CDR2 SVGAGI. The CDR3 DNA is TGTGCCAGCAGTTACTCGACGGGAGATAAGAGGAATGAGCAGTTCTTC. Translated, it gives CASSYSTGDKRNEQFF.

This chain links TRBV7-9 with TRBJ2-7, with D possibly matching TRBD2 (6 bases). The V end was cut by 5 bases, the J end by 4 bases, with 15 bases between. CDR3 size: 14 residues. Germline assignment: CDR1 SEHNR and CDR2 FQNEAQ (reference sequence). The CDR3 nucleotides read TGTGCCAGCAGCCCGGGGGACGGACTTTACGAGCAGTACTTC. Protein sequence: CASSPGDGLYEQYF.

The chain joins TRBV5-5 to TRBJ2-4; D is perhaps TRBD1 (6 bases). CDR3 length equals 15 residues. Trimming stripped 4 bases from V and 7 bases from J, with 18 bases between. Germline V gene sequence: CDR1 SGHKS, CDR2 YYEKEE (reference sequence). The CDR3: CASSLEGTQGNIQYF. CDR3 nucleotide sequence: TGTGCCAGCAGCCTGGAAGGCACCCAGGGGAACATTCAGTACTTC.

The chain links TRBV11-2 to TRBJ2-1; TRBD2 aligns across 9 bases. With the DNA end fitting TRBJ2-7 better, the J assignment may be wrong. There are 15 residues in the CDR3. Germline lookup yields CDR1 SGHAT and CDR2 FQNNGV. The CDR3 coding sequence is TGTGCCAGCAGCTTAATTCGCGGGAGGGCCAATGAGCAGTACTTC. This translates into CASSLIRGRANEQYF.